This TCR beta chain was captured in a study of blood T cell repertoires in COVID-19. Sequencing used immunoSEQ multiplex PCR; TCRdb keeps in-frame clones, though not all of them. This sample has approximately 530,000 clones, with less than 90% found just once. Germline CDR1 SEHNR, CDR2 FQNEAQ (reference sequence). V was clipped by 5 bases and J by 7 bases, with 17 bases between them. The CDR3 spans 14 residues. The clonotype originates from a woman in her forties or fifties with COVID-19, enrolled during active disease. The sample comprised peripheral blood. V is TRBV7-9 and J is TRBJ1-1; possibly TRBD1 for D (6 bases). This CDR3 is CASSPVGGRVEAFF. DNA of the CDR3: TGTGCCAGCAGCCCGGTGGGGGGGCGAGTTGAAGCTTTCTTT.